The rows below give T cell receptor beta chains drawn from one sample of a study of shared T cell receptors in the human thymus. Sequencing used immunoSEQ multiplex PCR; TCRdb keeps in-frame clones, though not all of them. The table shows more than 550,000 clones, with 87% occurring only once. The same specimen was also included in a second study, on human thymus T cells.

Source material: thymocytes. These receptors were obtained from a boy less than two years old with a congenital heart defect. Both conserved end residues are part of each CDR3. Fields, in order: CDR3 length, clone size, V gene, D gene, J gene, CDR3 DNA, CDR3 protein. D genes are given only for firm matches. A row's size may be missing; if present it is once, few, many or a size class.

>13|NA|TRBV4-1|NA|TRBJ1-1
TGCGCCAGCTCGATAACCCCCGGCGGGTCGGCTTTCTTT
CASSITPGGSAFF
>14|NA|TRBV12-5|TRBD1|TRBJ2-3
TGTGCTAGTAGTTACCGGGACAGGGCAGATACGCAGTATTTT
CASSYRDRADTQYF
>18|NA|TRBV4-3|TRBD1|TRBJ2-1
TGCGCCAGCAGCCTTGAGGCCCACGGGGACAGGGAAAGGAATGAGCAGTTCTTC
CASSLEAHGDRERNEQFF
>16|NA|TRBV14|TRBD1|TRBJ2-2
TGTGCCAGCAGCCCAGAAGGACAGGGGGCAGACGGGGAGCTGTTTTTT
CASSPEGQGADGELFF
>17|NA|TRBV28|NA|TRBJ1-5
TGTGCCAGCAGGGCCCGGGCGGGAAGATTCAGCAATCAGCCCCAGCATTTT
CASRARAGRFSNQPQHF
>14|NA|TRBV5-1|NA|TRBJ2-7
TGCGCCAGCAGCTTCCGTGCGCGAACCTACGAGCAGTACTTC
CASSFRARTYEQYF
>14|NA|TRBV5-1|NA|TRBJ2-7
TGCGCCAGCAGCCTGCGCCCGAGGAGCTACGAGCAGTACTTC
CASSLRPRSYEQYF
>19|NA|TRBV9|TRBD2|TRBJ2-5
TGTGCCAGCAGCGGTCGCGGGACTAGCGGCTTCCAGCGGGGTGAGACCCAGTACTTC
CASSGRGTSGFQRGETQYF
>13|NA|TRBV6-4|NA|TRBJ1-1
TGTGCCAGCAGTGCGCAAGGGGGCACTGAAGCTTTCTTT
CASSAQGGTEAFF
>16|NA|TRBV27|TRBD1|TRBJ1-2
TGTGCCAGCAGCATCTTGGACAGGGCAGCTAACTATGGCTACACCTTC
CASSILDRAANYGYTF
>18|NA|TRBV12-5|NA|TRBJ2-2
TGTGCTAGTGGTTTGGGGAGCTTGGGCGGGATAAACACCGGGGAGCTGTTTTTT
CASGLGSLGGINTGELFF
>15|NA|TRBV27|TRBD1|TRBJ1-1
TGTGCCAGCAGCAAAGGGGGCGCGGAGGTCACTGAAGCTTTCTTT
CASSKGGAEVTEAFF
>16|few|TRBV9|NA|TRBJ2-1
TGTGCCAGCAGCCTCCCGCCTGACAGCTCCTACAATGAGCAGTTCTTC
CASSLPPDSSYNEQFF
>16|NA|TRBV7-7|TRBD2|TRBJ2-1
TGTGCCAGCAGCCGCCTACGGGAGGTGTCCTACAATGAGCAGTTCTTC
CASSRLREVSYNEQFF
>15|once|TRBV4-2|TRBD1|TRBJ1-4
TGTGCCAGCAGCCTCCCGGGACAGGGCTGGGAAAAACTGTTTTTT
CASSLPGQGWEKLFF
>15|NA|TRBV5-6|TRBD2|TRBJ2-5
TGTGCCAGCAGCCCGGGGGGGCGTGCTATCGAGACCCAGTACTTC
CASSPGGRAIETQYF
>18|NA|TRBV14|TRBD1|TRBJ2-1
TGTGCCAGCAGCCAGTCCCAATTACAGGGGGCTTACTACAATGAGCAGTTCTTC
CASSQSQLQGAYYNEQFF
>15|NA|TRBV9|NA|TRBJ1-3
TGTGCCAGCAGTTATAAACCGACACCTGGAAACACCATATATTTT
CASSYKPTPGNTIYF
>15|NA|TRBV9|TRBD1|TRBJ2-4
TGTGCCAGCAGCGTAGCCTGGGGACAGGGAAACATTCAGTACTTC
CASSVAWGQGNIQYF
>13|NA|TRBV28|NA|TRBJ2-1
TGTGCCAGCAGACCAGGTAGGGGAACTGAGCAGTTCTTC
CASRPGRGTEQFF
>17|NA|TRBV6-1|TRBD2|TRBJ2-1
TGTGCCAGCAGTGAAGCGAAAAGGACTAGCGGGAGGGGTGAGCAGTTCTTC
CASSEAKRTSGRGEQFF
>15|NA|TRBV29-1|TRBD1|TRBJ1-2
TGCAGCGTTGTCCTAGGACAGGGGGGAGGCTATGGCTACACCTTC
CSVVLGQGGGYGYTF
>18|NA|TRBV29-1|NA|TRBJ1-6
TGCAGCGTCATATGTCGCTATTTCCTGACAGGCTGGAATTCACCCCTCCACTTT
CSVICRYFLTGWNSPLHF
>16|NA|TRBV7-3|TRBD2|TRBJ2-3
TGTGCCAGCAGCCCTATAGCGGGAAAGGTCACAGATACGCAGTATTTT
CASSPIAGKVTDTQYF
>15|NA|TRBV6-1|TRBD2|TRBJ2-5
TGTGCCAGCAGACCCCAGAGCGGGGGGGAGGAGACCCAGTACTTC
CASRPQSGGEETQYF
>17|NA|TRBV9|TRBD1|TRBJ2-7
TGTGCCAGCAGCGCTGCAGACAGGGGCTCGACAGGCTACGAGCAGTACTTC
CASSAADRGSTGYEQYF
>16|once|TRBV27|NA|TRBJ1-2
TGTGCCAGCAGTGAGAGGCACCTACCAAATAACTATGGCTACACCTTC
CASSERHLPNNYGYTF
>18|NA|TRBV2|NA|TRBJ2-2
TGTGCCAGCAGTGAAAGTGTGGAGACCGAACCGAACACCGGGGAGCTGTTTTTT
CASSESVETEPNTGELFF